The rows below give T cell receptor beta chains drawn from one sample of a study of blood T cell repertoires in COVID-19. TCRdb's copy holds only in-frame clones and misses some; the assay was immunoSEQ multiplex PCR. The sample has over 70,000 clones; 90% are singletons. Input material: peripheral blood. The receptors come from a man younger than 35 with COVID-19, enrolled during active disease. Each CDR3 is given without its conserved first and last residue. The order of the fields is CDR3 protein, V gene, J gene, CDR3 length.

ASIDSNQPQH,TRBV6-5,TRBJ1-5,10
ASSESGRASHQY,TRBV2,TRBJ2-7,12
ASSWTAGNTIY,TRBV28,TRBJ1-3,11
ASSTQGGGRQPQH,TRBV19,TRBJ1-5,13
ASSLKTGDQPQH,TRBV7-2,TRBJ1-5,12
ASSQVRGNQETQY,TRBV4-2,TRBJ2-5,13
ASSQGTGHLY,TRBV4-3,TRBJ2-7,10
ATSDKWPYPYEQY,TRBV15,TRBJ2-7,13
ASSILGRSNQPQH,TRBV19,TRBJ1-5,13
ASSSSSRLAYNEQF,TRBV7-8,TRBJ2-1,14
ASSRGNEQF,TRBV27,TRBJ2-1,9
ATHSPGAHHGELF,TRBV19,TRBJ2-2,13
ASSLSGEQPQH,TRBV28,TRBJ1-5,11
ASSLGVYGYT,TRBV7-2,TRBJ1-2,10
ASAAGGRTVDTQY,TRBV2,TRBJ2-3,13
ASTTGGGGRKD,TRBV12-3/TRBV12-4,TRBJ2-7,11
ASEDRAYGYT,TRBV9,TRBJ1-2,10
ASSLGGMQETQY,TRBV7-7,TRBJ2-5,12
ASSLRGQVSYEQY,TRBV27,TRBJ2-7,13
ASSLSSDQVDEQF,TRBV5-1,TRBJ2-1,13
ASSFTRDSQQF,TRBV11-2,TRBJ2-1,11